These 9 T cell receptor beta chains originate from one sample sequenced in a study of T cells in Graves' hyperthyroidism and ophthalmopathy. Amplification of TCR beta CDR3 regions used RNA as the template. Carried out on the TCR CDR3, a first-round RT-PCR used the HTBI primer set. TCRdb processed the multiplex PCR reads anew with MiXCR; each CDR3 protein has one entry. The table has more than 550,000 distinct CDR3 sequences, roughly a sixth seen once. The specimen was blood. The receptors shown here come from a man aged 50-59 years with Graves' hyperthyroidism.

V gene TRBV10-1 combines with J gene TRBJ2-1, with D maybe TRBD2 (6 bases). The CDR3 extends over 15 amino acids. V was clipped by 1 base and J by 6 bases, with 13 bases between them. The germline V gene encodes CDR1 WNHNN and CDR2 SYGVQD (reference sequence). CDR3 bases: TGCGCCAGCAGTGAGTTAGCGGCAGCTTTCAATGAGCAGTTCTTC. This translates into CASSELAAAFNEQFF.

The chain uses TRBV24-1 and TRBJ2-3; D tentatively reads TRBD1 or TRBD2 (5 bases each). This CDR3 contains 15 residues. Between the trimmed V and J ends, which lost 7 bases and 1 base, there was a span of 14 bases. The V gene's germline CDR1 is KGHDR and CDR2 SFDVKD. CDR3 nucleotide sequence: TGTGCCACCAGAGGGACGGTCGGGGGCACAGATACGCAGTATTTT. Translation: CATRGTVGGTDTQYF.

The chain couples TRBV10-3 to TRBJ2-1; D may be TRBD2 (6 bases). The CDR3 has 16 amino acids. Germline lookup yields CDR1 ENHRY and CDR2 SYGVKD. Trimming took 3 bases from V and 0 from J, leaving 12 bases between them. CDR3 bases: TGTGCCATCAGTGATGGTGGGGGAGGCTCCTACAATGAGCAGTTCTTC. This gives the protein CAISDGGGGSYNEQFF.

The CDR3 DNA sequence: TGTGCCAGCAGCCAGGACAGAAGAGGGAACTATGGCTACACCTTC. Its translation: CASSQDRRGNYGYTF. This sequence joins TRBV7-8 and TRBJ1-2; tentatively, D is TRBD1 (6 bases). The V end was cut by 5 bases, the J end by 2 bases, with 15 bases between. Looked up from germline, CDR1 is SGHVS and CDR2 is FQNEAQ. CDR3 length equals 15 residues.

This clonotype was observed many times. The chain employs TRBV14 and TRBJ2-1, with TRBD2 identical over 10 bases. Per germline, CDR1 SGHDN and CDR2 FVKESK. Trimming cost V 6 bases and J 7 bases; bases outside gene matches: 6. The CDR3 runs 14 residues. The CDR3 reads CASSRSSGSNEQFF. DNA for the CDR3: TGTGCCAGCAGTAGATCTAGCGGGAGTAATGAGCAGTTCTTC.

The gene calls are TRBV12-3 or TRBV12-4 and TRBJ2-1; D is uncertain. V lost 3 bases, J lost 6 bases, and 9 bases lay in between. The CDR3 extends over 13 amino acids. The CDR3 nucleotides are TGTGCCAGCAGTTTCGCTAACATCAATGAGCAGTTCTTC. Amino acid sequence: CASSFANINEQFF.

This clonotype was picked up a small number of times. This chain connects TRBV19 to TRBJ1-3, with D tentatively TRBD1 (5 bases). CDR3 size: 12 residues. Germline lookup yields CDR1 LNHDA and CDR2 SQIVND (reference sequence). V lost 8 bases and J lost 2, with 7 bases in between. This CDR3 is CASGTAGNTIYF. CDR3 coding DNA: TGTGCCAGTGGGACTGCTGGAAACACCATATATTTT.

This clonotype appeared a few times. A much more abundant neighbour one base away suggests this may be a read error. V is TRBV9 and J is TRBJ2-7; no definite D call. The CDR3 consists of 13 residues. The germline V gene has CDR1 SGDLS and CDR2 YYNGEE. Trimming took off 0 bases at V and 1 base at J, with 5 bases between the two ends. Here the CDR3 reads CASSVAPSYEQYF. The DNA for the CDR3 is TGTGCCAGCAGCGTAGCGCCATCCTACGAGCAGTACTTC.

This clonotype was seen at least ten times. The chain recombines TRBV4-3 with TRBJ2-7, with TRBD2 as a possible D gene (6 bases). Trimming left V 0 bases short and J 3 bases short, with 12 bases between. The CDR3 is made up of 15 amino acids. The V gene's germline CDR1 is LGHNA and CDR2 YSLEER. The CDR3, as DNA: TGCGCCAGCAGCCAAGATAGGGACGGGGGCTACGAGCAGTACTTC. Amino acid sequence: CASSQDRDGGYEQYF.